The next 10 T cell receptor beta chains were all read from a single sample in a study of shared clonotypes between healthy human individuals. Only in-frame clones appear in the TCRdb table, and some are missing; sequencing was by immunoSEQ multiplex PCR. The sample includes approximately 2.5 million clones, roughly 93% of them seen just once. The sequenced sample was naive CD4+ T cells from PBMCs. Indicated subset: CD45RA+ positively selected. The receptors come from a man between 18 and 35 years old in good health. Some clones in this sample may be carry-over from other donors' samples.

This clone was picked up one time. In the same sample, other DNA sequences code for this CDR3. J is TRBJ2-3 and V is TRBV7-8; 8 bases match TRBD1. Germline CDR1 and CDR2: SGHVS and FQNEAQ. This CDR3 contains 14 residues. Trimming cost V 4 bases and J 1 base; bases outside gene matches: 1. The CDR3 reads CASSSGQGTDTQYF. DNA of the CDR3: TGTGCCAGCAGCTCGGGACAGGGCACAGATACGCAGTATTTT.

The chain combines TRBV5-1 with TRBJ2-5; D may be TRBD1 (5 bases). The CDR3 length is 15 residues. CDR1 and CDR2 from the germline V gene are SGHRS and YFSETQ. Trimming left V 9 bases short and J 1 base short, with 19 bases between. The CDR3 DNA reads as TGCGCCACTAACGAAGGGGCCACGTTCCAAGAGACCCAGTACTTC. Translating it yields CATNEGATFQETQYF.

The chain employs TRBV7-9 and TRBJ1-5; TRBD1 aligns across 7 bases. The CDR3 sequence is 15 residues long. With 4 bases clipped from V and 7 bases from J, the junction kept 10 bases outside the gene matches. Germline CDR1 reads SEHNR; CDR2 reads FQNEAQ (reference sequence). The chain's CDR3 is CASSSGSQGVQPQHF. The CDR3 DNA reads as TGTGCCAGCAGCTCGGGATCCCAGGGGGTGCAGCCCCAGCATTTT.

The chain has TRBV7-8 and TRBJ2-7; 8 bases align to TRBD2. Germline V gene data show CDR1 as SGHVS and CDR2 as FQNEAQ. Unmatched junction bases numbered 8, after V lost 3 bases and J lost 7 bases. The length of the CDR3 is 14 residues. The chain's CDR3 is CASSFQREQGEQYF. CDR3 bases: TGTGCCAGCAGCTTTCAGCGGGAGCAGGGAGAGCAGTACTTC.

The chain employs TRBV14 and TRBJ2-7; 7 bases are shared with TRBD2. The CDR3 has 17 amino acids. CDR1 is SGHDN and CDR2 is FVKESK in the germline V gene. The ends lost 0 bases at V and 1 base at J; junction bases unmatched: 9. CDR3 sequence (DNA): TGTGCCAGCAGCCAAGACGTGGGGGGGTCTTGGTCCTACGAGCAGTACTTC. It specifies CASSQDVGGSWSYEQYF.

The chain couples TRBV6-1 to TRBJ2-7; tentatively, D is TRBD2 (6 bases). V was pared by 6 bases and J by 11 bases, with 20 bases between. The CDR3 has 13 residues. From germline, CDR1 is MNHNS and CDR2 SASEGT. CDR3 protein: CASRTHRLALEYF. In nucleotides, the CDR3 is TGTGCCAGCAGGACCCACCGTCTAGCGTTGGAGTACTTC.

Points on this clone: The sample contains more than one DNA sequence encoding this CDR3. V is TRBV11-2 and J is TRBJ1-2; D remains ambiguous. The V gene lost 1 base and the J gene lost 5 bases, with 5 bases spanning the gap. CDR3 length: 12 residues. Germline V lookup: CDR1 SGHAT, CDR2 FQNNGV. CDR3 sequence: CASSLGGYGYTF. Here the CDR3 DNA reads TGTGCCAGCAGCTTAGGAGGGTATGGCTACACCTTC. The full variable domain, completed using reference TRBV11-2 and TRBJ1-2, is EAGVAQSPRYKIIEKRQSVAFWCNPISGHATLYWYQQILGQGPKLLIQFQNNGVVDDSQLPKDRFSAERLKGVDSTLKIQPAKLEDSAVYLCASSLGGYGYTFGSGTRLTVV.

Notes on this clone: The junction and the germline gene differ at one end; a read error may be behind it. Other DNA sequences within the sample encode an identical CDR3. The CDR3 nucleotides are TGTGCCAGTAGTTTTGGCGTATTCGAAGCTTTCTTT. Residues: CASSFGVFEAFF. This chain joins TRBV28 and TRBJ1-1; no clear D gene. CDR3 length equals 12 residues. Germline-derived CDR1 and CDR2 are MDHEN and SYDVKM.

The chain uses TRBV18 and TRBJ2-5, with 8 bases identical to TRBD1. V trimming: 4 bases; J trimming: 5 bases; junction bases outside the gene matches: 6. CDR1 KGHSH and CDR2 LQKENI come from the germline V gene. The CDR3 loop spans 14 amino acids. The CDR3 DNA sequence: TGTGCCAGCTCACGTGGGACAGGCGGCGAGACCCAGTACTTC. Translated, it gives CASSRGTGGETQYF.

V and J are TRBV5-8 and TRBJ2-1; the match to TRBD2 covers 8 bases. This CDR3 comprises 13 residues. CDR1 SGHTS and CDR2 YDEGEE come from the germline V gene. With 5 bases clipped from V and 9 bases from J, the junction kept 7 bases outside the gene matches. Written as DNA, the CDR3 is TGTGCCAGCAGGAGACTAGCGAGAGGTGAGCAGTTCTTC. Residues: CASRRLARGEQFF.